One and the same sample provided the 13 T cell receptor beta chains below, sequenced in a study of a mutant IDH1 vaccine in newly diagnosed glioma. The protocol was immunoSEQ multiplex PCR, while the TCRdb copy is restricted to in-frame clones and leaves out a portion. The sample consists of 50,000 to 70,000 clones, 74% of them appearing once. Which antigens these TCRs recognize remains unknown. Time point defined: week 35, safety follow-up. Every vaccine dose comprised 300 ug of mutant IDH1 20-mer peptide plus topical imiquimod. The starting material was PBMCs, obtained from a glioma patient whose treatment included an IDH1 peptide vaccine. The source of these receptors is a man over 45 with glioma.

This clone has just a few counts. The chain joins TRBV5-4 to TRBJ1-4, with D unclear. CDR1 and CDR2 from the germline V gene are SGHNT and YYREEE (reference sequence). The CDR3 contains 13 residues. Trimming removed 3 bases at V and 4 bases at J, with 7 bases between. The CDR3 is CASSSQNNEKLFF. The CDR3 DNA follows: TGTGCCAGCAGCTCCCAAAATAATGAAAAACTGTTTTTT.

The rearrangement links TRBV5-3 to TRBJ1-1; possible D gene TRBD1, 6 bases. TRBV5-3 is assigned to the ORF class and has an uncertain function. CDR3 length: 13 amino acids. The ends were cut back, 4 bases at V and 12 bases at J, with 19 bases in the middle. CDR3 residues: CARSLPWTARPFF. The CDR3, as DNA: TGTGCCAGAAGCCTTCCTTGGACAGCACGGCCTTTCTTT.

CDR3 nucleotide sequence: TGTGCCAGCAGCTTGAGAGAGACCCAGTACTTC. This encodes CASSLRETQYF. The chain combines TRBV5-4 with TRBJ2-5; D gene uncertain. V shed 1 base and J shed 4 bases, with 2 bases lying between them. The CDR3 loop spans 11 amino acids. The germline CDR1 and CDR2 sequences are SGHNT and YYREEE (reference sequence).

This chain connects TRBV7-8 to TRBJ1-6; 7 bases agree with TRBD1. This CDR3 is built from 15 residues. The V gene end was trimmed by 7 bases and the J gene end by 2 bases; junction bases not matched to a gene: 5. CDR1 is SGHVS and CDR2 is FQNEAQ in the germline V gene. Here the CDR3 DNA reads TGTGCCAGCAACCCGGGACAGCCCTATAATTCACCCCTCCACTTT. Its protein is CASNPGQPYNSPLHF.

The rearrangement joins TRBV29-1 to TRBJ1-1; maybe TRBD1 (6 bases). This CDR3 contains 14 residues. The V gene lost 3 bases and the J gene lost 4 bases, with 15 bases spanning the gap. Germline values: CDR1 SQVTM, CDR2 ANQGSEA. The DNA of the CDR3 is TGCAGCGTTGATGGGGCAGGGGTAGGCACTGAAGCTTTCTTT. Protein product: CSVDGAGVGTEAFF.

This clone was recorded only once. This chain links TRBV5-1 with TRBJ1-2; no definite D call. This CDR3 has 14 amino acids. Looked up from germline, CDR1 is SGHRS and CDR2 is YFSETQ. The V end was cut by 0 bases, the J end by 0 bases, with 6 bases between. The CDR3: CASSLDGPNYGYTF. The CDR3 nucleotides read TGCGCCAGCAGCTTGGATGGCCCTAACTATGGCTACACCTTC. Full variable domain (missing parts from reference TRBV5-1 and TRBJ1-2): KAGVTQTPRYLIKTRGQQVTLSCSPISGHRSVSWYQQTPGQGLQFLFEYFSETQRNKGNFPGRFSGRQFSNSRSEMNVSTLELGDSALYLCASSLDGPNYGYTFGSGTRLTVV.

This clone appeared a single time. The CDR3 region has the DNA TGTGCCAGCAGCAGGGGCAACTATGGCTACACCTTC. Translating it yields CASSRGNYGYTF. The chain links TRBV27 to TRBJ1-2, with D perhaps matching TRBD1 (6 bases). Germline loops: CDR1 MNHEY, CDR2 SMNVEV (reference sequence). The CDR3 length is 12 residues. Deletions cut 6 bases from V and 2 bases from J, with 7 bases between.

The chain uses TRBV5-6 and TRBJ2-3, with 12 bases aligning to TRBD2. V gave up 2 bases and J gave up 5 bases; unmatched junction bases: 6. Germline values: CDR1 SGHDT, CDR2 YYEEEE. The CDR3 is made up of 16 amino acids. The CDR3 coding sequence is TGTGCCAGCAGCTTCCTAGCGGGGGGGCGGGTAGATACGCAGTATTTT. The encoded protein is CASSFLAGGRVDTQYF.

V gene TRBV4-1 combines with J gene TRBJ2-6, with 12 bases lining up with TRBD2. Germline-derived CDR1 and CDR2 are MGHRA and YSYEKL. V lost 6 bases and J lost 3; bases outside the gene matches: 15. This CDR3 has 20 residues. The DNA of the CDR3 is TGCGCCAGCAGGCAGCGATCTCTAGCGGGGGGGCCTGGTGGGGCCAACGTCCTGACTTTC. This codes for CASRQRSLAGGPGGANVLTF.

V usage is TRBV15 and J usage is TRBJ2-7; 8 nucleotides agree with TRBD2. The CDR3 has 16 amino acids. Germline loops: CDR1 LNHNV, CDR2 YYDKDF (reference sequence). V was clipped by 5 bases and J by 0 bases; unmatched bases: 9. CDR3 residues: CATSLSGAGGSYEQYF. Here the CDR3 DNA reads TGTGCCACCAGCCTTTCCGGGGCGGGGGGCTCCTACGAGCAGTACTTC. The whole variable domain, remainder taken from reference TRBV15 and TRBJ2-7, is DAMVIQNPRYQVTQFGKPVTLSCSQTLNHNVMYWYQQKSSQAPKLLFHYYDKDFNNEADTPDNFQSRRPNTSFCFLDIRSPGLGDTAMYLCATSLSGAGGSYEQYFGPGTRLTVT.

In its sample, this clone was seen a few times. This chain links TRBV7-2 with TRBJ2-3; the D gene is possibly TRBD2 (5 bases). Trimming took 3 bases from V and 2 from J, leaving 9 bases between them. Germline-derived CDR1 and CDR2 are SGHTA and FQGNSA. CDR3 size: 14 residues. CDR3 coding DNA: TGTGCCAGCAGCTTTTATCGGGACACAGATACGCAGTATTTT. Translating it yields CASSFYRDTDTQYF.

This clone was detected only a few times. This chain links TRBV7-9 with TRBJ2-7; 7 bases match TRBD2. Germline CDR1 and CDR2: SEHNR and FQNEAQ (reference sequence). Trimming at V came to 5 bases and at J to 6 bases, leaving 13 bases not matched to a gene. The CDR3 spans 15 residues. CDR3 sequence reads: CASSPLGGDGGEQYF. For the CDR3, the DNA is TGTGCCAGCAGCCCCTTGGGGGGGGATGGAGGCGAGCAGTACTTC.

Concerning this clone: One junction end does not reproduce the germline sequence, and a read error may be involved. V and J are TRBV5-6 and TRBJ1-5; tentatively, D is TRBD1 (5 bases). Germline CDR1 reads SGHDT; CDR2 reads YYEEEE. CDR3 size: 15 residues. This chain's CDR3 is CASSSPRQGNQPQHF. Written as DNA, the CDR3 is TGCGCCAGCAGCTCTCCTAGGCAGGGTAATCAGCCCCAGCATTTT.